The TCR beta chain under discussion was sequenced for a study of shared clonotypes between healthy human individuals. Study results and limitations: Larger estimated richness was generally seen in naive subsets than in memory subsets. A handful of donors had 4% to 5% of their naive CD4 clonotypes in common.

Remarks on this clone: What it recognizes is unknown.

The assay was run at deep level. Genomic DNA of each subset was evenly split across several immunoSEQ plates. Profiled with immunoSEQ multiplex PCR; TCRdb holds only in-frame clones, not every one. The sample yields millions of clones, 85% to 95% seen once. The CDR3 totals 14 residues. Trimming took 5 bases from V and 4 from J, leaving 12 bases between them. Germline CDR1 MNHEY, CDR2 SVGAGI. The J gene is TRBJ1-3, the V gene TRBV6-5; D is uncertain. Sequencing was carried out using naive CD4+ T cells from PBMCs. The subset here: CD45RA+ positively selected. This clonotype originated in a young man in good health. Some clones in this sample may be carry-over from other donors' samples. CDR3 in amino acids: CASSTGGAGNTIYF. The CDR3 region has the DNA TGTGCCAGCAGTACGGGTGGTGCCGGAAACACCATATATTTT.